This T cell receptor (beta chain) was identified in a study of a mutant IDH1 vaccine in newly diagnosed glioma. In this sample, this clone turned up once. Its antigen remains unknown. The method was immunoSEQ multiplex PCR; TCRdb's version includes in-frame clones alone and lacks a portion of them. The repertoire includes some 130,000 clones, around 77% of them detected once, and about 5.5% sits in the top ten. Time point indicated: week 11, during vaccination. Mutant IDH1 20-mer peptide, at 300 ug, made up each vaccine dose, with topical imiquimod. The trim removed 5 bases at V and 2 bases at J, leaving 9 bases unmatched. CDR1 is SGHTA and CDR2 is FQGNSA in the germline V gene. This CDR3 spans 16 amino acids.

This receptor was obtained from a man aged 35-49 years with glioma. V is TRBV7-2 and J is TRBJ2-1; 7 positions agree with TRBD2. The sample here was PBMCs, taken from a glioma patient whose treatment included an IDH1 peptide vaccine. Written as DNA, the CDR3 is TGTGCCAGCAGCCCCTTTAGCGGGCCCACCTACAATGAGCAGTTCTTC. It yields the protein CASSPFSGPTYNEQFF.